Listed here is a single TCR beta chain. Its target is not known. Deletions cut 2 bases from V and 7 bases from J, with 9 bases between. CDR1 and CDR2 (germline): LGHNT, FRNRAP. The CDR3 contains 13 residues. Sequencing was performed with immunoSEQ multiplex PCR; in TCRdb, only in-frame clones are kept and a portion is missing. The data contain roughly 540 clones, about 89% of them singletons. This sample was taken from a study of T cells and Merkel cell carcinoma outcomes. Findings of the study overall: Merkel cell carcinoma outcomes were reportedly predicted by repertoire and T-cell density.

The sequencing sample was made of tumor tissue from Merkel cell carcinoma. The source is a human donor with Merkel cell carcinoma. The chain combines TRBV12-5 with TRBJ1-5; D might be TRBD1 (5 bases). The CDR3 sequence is CASGLSRAQPQHF. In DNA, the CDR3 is TGTGCTAGTGGTTTGAGCAGGGCGCAGCCCCAGCATTTT.